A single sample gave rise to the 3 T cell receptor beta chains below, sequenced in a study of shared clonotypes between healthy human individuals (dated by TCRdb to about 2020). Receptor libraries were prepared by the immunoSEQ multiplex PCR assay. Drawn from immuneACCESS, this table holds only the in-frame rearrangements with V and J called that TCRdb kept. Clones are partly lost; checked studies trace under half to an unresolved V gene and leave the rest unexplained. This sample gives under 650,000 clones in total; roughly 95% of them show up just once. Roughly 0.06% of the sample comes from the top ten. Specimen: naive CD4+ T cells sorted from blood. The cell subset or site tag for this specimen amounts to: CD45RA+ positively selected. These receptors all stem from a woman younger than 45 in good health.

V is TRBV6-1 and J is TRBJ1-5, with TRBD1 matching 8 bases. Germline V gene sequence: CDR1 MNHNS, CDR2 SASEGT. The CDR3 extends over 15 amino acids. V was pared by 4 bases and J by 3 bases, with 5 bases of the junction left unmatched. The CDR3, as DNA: TGTGCCAGCAGTGCACCGGGACAGGTCAATCAGCCCCAGCATTTT. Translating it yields CASSAPGQVNQPQHF.

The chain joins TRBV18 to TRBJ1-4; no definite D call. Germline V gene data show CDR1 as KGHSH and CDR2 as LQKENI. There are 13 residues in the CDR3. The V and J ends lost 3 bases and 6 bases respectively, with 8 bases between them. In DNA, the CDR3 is TGTGCCAGCTCACCCTTCGACGATGAAAAACTGTTTTTT. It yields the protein CASSPFDDEKLFF.

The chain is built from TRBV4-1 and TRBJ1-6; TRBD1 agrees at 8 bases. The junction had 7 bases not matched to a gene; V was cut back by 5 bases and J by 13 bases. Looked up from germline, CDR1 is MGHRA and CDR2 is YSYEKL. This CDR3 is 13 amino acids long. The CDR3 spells CASSAQGAGPLHF. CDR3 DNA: TGCGCCAGCAGCGCCCAGGGGGCCGGGCCCCTCCACTTT.